What follows are 8 T cell receptor beta chains derived from one specimen sequenced in a study of shared clonotypes between healthy human individuals. TCRdb's copy holds only in-frame clones and misses some; the assay was immunoSEQ multiplex PCR. Among about 1.5 million clones listed, approximately 96% were seen once. The source material was naive CD4+ T cells sorted from blood. Indicated subset: CD45RA+ positively selected. These TCRs come from a young man in good health.

The chain combines TRBV18 with TRBJ2-6, with 10 bases that match TRBD1. Germline V gene data show CDR1 as KGHSH and CDR2 as LQKENI. The CDR3 totals 17 residues. V was pared by 10 bases and J by 0 bases, with 9 bases of the junction left unmatched. This CDR3 reads CATAAGQGRSGANVLTF. DNA for the CDR3: TGTGCCACCGCCGCGGGACAGGGGCGCTCTGGGGCCAACGTCCTGACTTTC.

The J gene is TRBJ2-7, the V gene TRBV25-1; TRBD2 is a possible D gene (7 bases). Germline-derived CDR1 and CDR2 are MGHDK and SYGVNS. The length of the CDR3 is 13 residues. V lost 3 bases to trimming and J lost 2 bases, with 8 bases between them. CDR3 protein: CASSEGGPYEQYF. The CDR3 DNA follows: TGTGCCAGCAGTGAGGGGGGGCCCTACGAGCAGTACTTC.

The CDR3 DNA follows: TGTGCCAGCAGTTACACAGGGAGGGATGAGCAGTTCTTC. Residues: CASSYTGRDEQFF. The chain uses TRBV6-5 and TRBJ2-1, with D maybe TRBD2 (7 bases). This CDR3 has 13 amino acids. V was clipped by 2 bases and J by 8 bases, with 10 bases between them. From germline, CDR1 is MNHEY and CDR2 SVGAGI.

The genes are TRBV20-1 and TRBJ2-7, with D unclear. Looked up from germline, CDR1 is DFQATT and CDR2 is SNEGSKA (reference sequence). This CDR3 contains 11 residues. Trimming shortened V by 7 bases and J by 4 bases, and 11 bases separated the two germline ends. CDR3 in amino acids: CSGASAYEQYF. DNA of the CDR3: TGCAGTGGCGCTTCGGCTTACGAGCAGTACTTC.

This chain uses TRBV4-1 with TRBJ1-2; D perhaps matches TRBD1 (5 bases). The germline V and J ends were trimmed by 0 bases and 4 bases, with 18 bases remaining between them. This CDR3 is built from 17 residues. Germline CDR1 reads MGHRA; CDR2 reads YSYEKL. CDR3 in amino acids: CASSQDPPGLQPYGYTF. CDR3 coding DNA: TGCGCCAGCAGCCAAGATCCCCCGGGACTTCAGCCCTATGGCTACACCTTC.

The chain combines TRBV2 with TRBJ2-2; 10 bases map to TRBD1. The germline CDR1 and CDR2 sequences are SNHLY and FYNNEI. CDR3 length: 16 residues. J was trimmed by 1 base and V by 7 bases; bases with no gene match: 6. The DNA of the CDR3 is TGTGCCAGCAACCGGGACAGGGGAAGGAACACCGGGGAGCTGTTTTTT. Translation: CASNRDRGRNTGELFF.

The table lists this clone with a count of one. Written as DNA, the CDR3 is TGCGCCAGCAGCCGAAATAAAGCGGCGGGGGACTCCTACGAGCAGTACTTC. It specifies CASSRNKAAGDSYEQYF. The chain recombines TRBV5-1 with TRBJ2-7; 7 bases map to TRBD2. The germline V gene encodes CDR1 SGHRS and CDR2 YFSETQ. The CDR3 extends over 17 amino acids. Germline trimming cut 4 bases from V and 0 bases from J; bases unmatched to any gene: 13.

This clone was seen a single time. The sample has other DNA sequences that encode this CDR3 too. This sequence joins TRBV10-1 and TRBJ2-7; D unclear. CDR3 length: 12 residues. Germline V gene data show CDR1 as WNHNN and CDR2 as SYGVQD (reference sequence). V was shortened by 0 bases and J by 6 bases, with 6 bases between the two germline ends. CDR3 bases: TGCGCCAGCAGTGAGTCGATAGGCGAGCAGTACTTC. The encoded protein is CASSESIGEQYF.